The source of this TCR beta chain is a study of early T cells in non-severe SARS-CoV-2 infection (dated by TCRdb to the early 2020s). The study in broad terms: Because TCR sequencing was done on bulk RNA from unsorted whole blood, the alpha and beta chains could not be paired. The paper as a whole reports these results and caveats: VDJdb matching was skewed toward anti-spike CD8 responses and likely underestimated virus-specific expansions by missing private and CD4 specificities.

The germline V gene (reference sequence) yields LGHDT for CDR1 and YNNKEL for CDR2. The cysteine opens and the phenylalanine closes a CDR3 of 16 amino acids. Only the CDR3 DNA stays, 48 bases, in frame from base 1. From V the trimming removes 0 bases and from J it removes 3 bases, while the gene matches leave 3 bases of the junction unaccounted for. This clonotype was recorded many times. Its antigen is not yet known. No much larger clone exists at a distance of one base, and base qualities are not known. Library creation used 5' RACE. Data came from a NextSeq 500. To correct for sequencing error and PCR bias, the TCR library protocol tagged individual cDNA molecules with unique molecular identifiers. TCR alpha and beta chains were both sequenced, and the abundances of alpha and beta sequences in each sample were closely correlated with each other. Per the original workflow: Decombinator V4 was used to perform V gene, J gene and CDR3 annotation of TCR sequences. Expanded TCRs were defined as changing significantly between any two time points under a Poisson model with p below 0.0001. TCR abundances were normalised to the total number of TCRs sequenced in each sample and reported as counts per million. MAIT TCRs were defined by TRAV1-2 paired with TRAJ12, TRAJ20 or TRAJ33, and iNKT TCRs by TRAV10 paired with TRAJ18. VDJdb, accessed 1 November 2021, was searched for CMV, EBV and SARS-CoV-2 annotated TCRs, with TCRs annotated for multiple antigens excluded. TCRdb reworked the public reads: Q25 trimming with fastp, MiXCR clone assembly, productive beta chains retained. Here each entry gathers all rows of one CDR3 protein and keeps the most common genes and DNA. TCRdb's processing, not the authors', yielded these V and J calls. The sample contains over 70,000 distinct CDR3 sequences, 13% to 15% of them found a single time. The top ten hold approximately 4% of the sample.

Set within a cohort of healthcare workers in London, UK, this nested case-control study involved weekly PCR testing of nasopharyngeal swabs along with blood sampling. Healthcare workers were recruited between 23 and 31 March 2020, during the week of the UK lockdown, and were followed weekly for up to roughly 15 weeks. This TCR derives from an adult who was a healthcare worker with PCR-confirmed SARS-CoV-2 infection or an uninfected control (not recorded which). The rearrangement joined TRBV3-1 to TRBJ2-2; 8 middle bases align to TRBD1. Source: whole blood, taken at baseline. The CDR3 reads CASSQDLQGDTGELFF. The sequence in DNA is TGTGCCAGCAGCCAAGATCTACAGGGGGACACCGGGGAGCTGTTTTTT. With the portions outside the CDR3 filled from the reference TRBV3-1 and TRBJ2-2 genes, the complete variable region becomes DTAVSQTPKYLVTQMGNDKSIKCEQNLGHDTMYWYKQDSKKFLKIMFSYNNKELIINETVPNRFSPKSPDKAHLNLHINSLELGDSAVYFCASSQDLQGDTGELFFGEGSRLTVL.